A selection of T cell receptor beta chains follows, all from one sample in a study of blood T cell repertoires in COVID-19. Only in-frame clones appear in the TCRdb table, and some are missing; sequencing was by immunoSEQ multiplex PCR. The profile shows 130,000 to 150,000 clones, roughly 76% of them singletons. Source material: peripheral blood. The receptors were gathered from a human donor with acute or convalescent COVID-19. The donor label of this sample is uncertain. Each CDR3 is given without its conserved first and last residue.

cdr3_length j_call v_call cdr3_aa
14 TRBJ1-3 TRBV10-3 AISEEGRQGGNTIY
13 TRBJ2-5 TRBV4-1 ASSQGQGARETQY
13 TRBJ1-5 TRBV2 ASSRDIFSNQPQH
13 TRBJ1-1 TRBV6-6 ASSYSPELNTEAF
14 TRBJ2-3 TRBV7-9 ASSLVLAFPSDTQY
14 TRBJ1-4 TRBV10-3 AISESKAGGAEKLF
15 TRBJ2-3 TRBV7-6 ASSLGPSGASTDTQY
13 TRBJ2-5 TRBV19 ASSSRTQYQETQY
15 TRBJ1-2 TRBV11-2 ASSLEPTTGYGYGYT
13 TRBJ1-4 TRBV7-2 ASSQQGAPDEKLF
15 TRBJ2-2 TRBV9 ASSAMGTSGGSGELF
11 TRBJ1-3 TRBV10-2 ASSRETGNTIY
14 TRBJ2-3 TRBV15 ATSTLTGKGTDTQY
14 TRBJ1-5 TRBV5-1 ASSLADKGGNQPQH
12 TRBJ1-6 TRBV6-5 ASTRGVTDSPLH
13 TRBJ2-5 TRBV11-3 ASSPQTGPKETQY
11 TRBJ2-5 TRBV18 ASFRDRQETQY
13 TRBJ2-2 TRBV5-4 ASSPQGLEAGELF
10 TRBJ1-3 TRBV2 AAKGDENTIY
13 TRBJ2-5 TRBV24-1 ATSDTDRHQETQY
15 TRBJ1-5 TRBV6-1 ASSEVGTGARNQPQH
12 TRBJ2-1 TRBV7-2 ASTHGGARNEQF
11 TRBJ1-3 TRBV30 AWSEQVGNTIY
13 TRBJ1-2 TRBV5-5 ASSLEEGINYGYT
14 TRBJ2-1 TRBV19 ASSLQAGASYNEQF
14 TRBJ2-3 TRBV10-1 ASSESKRGNTDTQY
15 TRBJ2-1 TRBV18 ASSQRRAGRTSNEQF
14 TRBJ1-1 TRBV13 ASREEGVGGYTEAF
14 TRBJ1-6 TRBV16 ASSQWESSYNSPLH
13 TRBJ1-2 TRBV6-1 ASSEDVDRVNGYT
15 TRBJ2-3 TRBV3-1/TRBV3-2 ASSQDRSLADTDTQY
13 TRBJ1-5 TRBV2 ASSEGLDSNQPQH
11 TRBJ1-1 TRBV30 AWSRDSNTRAF
11 TRBJ2-2 TRBV2 ASNGGGAGELF
13 TRBJ1-2 TRBV3-1/TRBV3-2 ASSHPRTGTYGYT
14 TRBJ2-3 TRBV29-1 SVERTSGGRTDTQY
11 TRBJ1-1 TRBV5-4 ASRTQQATEAF
11 TRBJ2-7 TRBV5-1 ASSQEGAYEQY
13 TRBJ1-2 TRBV4-1 ASSQDLALSYGYT
16 TRBJ2-6 TRBV2 ASKIGPGGRSGANVLT
14 TRBJ1-1 TRBV24-1 ATSAAEGTMNTEAF
11 TRBJ1-2 TRBV6-1 ASSESEAYGYT
13 TRBJ1-2 TRBV2 ASRGTGGEGYGYT
13 TRBJ2-1 TRBV11-3 ASSLKRGPNNEQF
10 TRBJ2-1 TRBV29-1 SVDSRDNEQF
14 TRBJ2-5 TRBV5-1 ASSPWGGLLQETQY
9 TRBJ1-2 TRBV20-1 SARAQAGYT
14 TRBJ1-5 TRBV6-1 ASSEARGTLNQPQH
14 TRBJ2-1 TRBV10-3 AISEFGTSAYNEQF
11 TRBJ1-1 TRBV11-3 ASSQGADTEAF
13 TRBJ2-5 TRBV5-1 ASRKTGAFQETQY
11 TRBJ1-1 TRBV6-5 ASSYGGVAEAF
13 TRBJ2-1 TRBV5-1 ASSLGGTGDNEQF
12 TRBJ1-4 TRBV27 ASSRQTANEKLF
14 TRBJ2-2 TRBV9 ASSVVGSGGTGELF
9 TRBJ1-1 TRBV27 ASSNRAEAF
13 TRBJ1-5 TRBV7-6 ASSQREGINQPQH